Each of the 12 T cell receptor beta chains below was sequenced from the same sample in a study of regulatory T cells in long-lasting Graves disease. CDR3 regions were amplified by Arm-PCR using iRepertoire HTBI primers to build TCR beta libraries. TCRdb used MiXCR to reprocess the multiplex PCR reads, holding one entry per CDR3 protein. The sample consists of about 450,000 distinct CDR3 sequences, approximately 16% of them appearing once. As for time point: newly diagnosed GD, antithyroid drugs for less than 3 months. The TCR library was made from RNA extracted from PBMCs. The sample was also reused in another study, on T cells in Graves' hyperthyroidism and ophthalmopathy.

The material sequenced was peripheral blood mononuclear cells (PBMCs), taken at new diagnosis, from a patient treated with antithyroid drugs. All receptors come from a woman under 40 with Graves disease.

This clonotype has at least ten counts. The chain is built from TRBV2 and TRBJ1-1, with TRBD1 identical over 7 bases. Germline trimming cut 6 bases from V and 7 bases from J; bases unmatched to any gene: 5. The CDR3 length is 12 residues. CDR1 is SNHLY, CDR2 FYNNEI, per germline. The CDR3, as DNA: TGTGCCAGCAGAAGGGACAGTATTGAAGCTTTCTTT. This gives the protein CASRRDSIEAFF.

This clonotype occurred many times. This chain uses TRBV11-2 with TRBJ1-5; possibly TRBD1 for D (6 bases). The CDR3 runs 18 residues. Germline lookup yields CDR1 SGHAT and CDR2 FQNNGV. Trimming cost V 5 bases and J 0 bases, with 20 bases left between them. The CDR3 here is CASSPTHGQGPSNQPQHF. The CDR3 DNA reads as TGTGCCAGCAGCCCCACCCACGGTCAGGGGCCTAGCAATCAGCCCCAGCATTTT.

J is TRBJ2-2 and V is TRBV20-1; D gene uncertain. This CDR3 is 13 amino acids long. The germline V gene has CDR1 DFQATT and CDR2 SNEGSKA (reference sequence). The V end lost 0 bases, the J end lost 9 bases, and 11 bases lay between the germline ends. CDR3 sequence: CSARDAPSRELFF. DNA of the CDR3: TGCAGTGCTAGAGACGCTCCGTCCCGGGAGCTGTTTTTT.

This clonotype has a count of ten or more. The chain is built from TRBV29-1 and TRBJ1-2, with D possibly TRBD1 on 6 matching bases. This CDR3 comprises 13 residues. CDR1 is SQVTM, CDR2 ANQGSEA, per germline. V lost 8 bases and J lost 0, with 13 bases in between. The CDR3 DNA is TGCAGCATCCGGACAGAGTCTAACTATGGCTACACCTTC. Translating it yields CSIRTESNYGYTF.

This clonotype came up many times. This chain connects TRBV27 to TRBJ2-1; tentative D call: TRBD2 (5 bases). Per germline, CDR1 MNHEY and CDR2 SMNVEV (reference sequence). The CDR3 is 13 amino acids. The ends were cut back, 3 bases at V and 7 bases at J, with 10 bases in the middle. The CDR3 DNA sequence: TGTGCCAGCAGTTTCCCTAGCAGGAATGAGCAGTTCTTC. Its translation: CASSFPSRNEQFF.

This clonotype showed up many times. The chain carries TRBV7-8 and TRBJ2-3, with TRBD2 matching 11 bases. The V and J ends lost 4 bases and 0 bases, in that order; junction bases with no gene match: 9. The CDR3 runs to 18 residues. CDR1 SGHVS and CDR2 FQNEAQ come from the germline V gene. CDR3 loop: CASSSPPVAGGSTDTQYF. The CDR3 DNA reads as TGTGCCAGCAGCTCCCCCCCGGTAGCGGGAGGGAGCACAGATACGCAGTATTTT.

This clonotype showed up just a few times. The CDR3, as DNA: TGTGCCAGCTCACCCTCCGGTATCGCTGGGGCCAACGTCCTGACTTTC. Encoded protein: CASSPSGIAGANVLTF. The chain joins TRBV18 to TRBJ2-6; D uncertain. V dropped 3 bases and J dropped 2 bases, with 11 bases sitting between them. The length of the CDR3 is 16 residues. CDR1 and CDR2 (germline): KGHSH, LQKENI.

V and J are TRBV6-1 and TRBJ2-1; the match to TRBD1 covers 7 bases. This CDR3 has 15 residues. V was pared by 7 bases and J by 3 bases, with 9 bases of the junction left unmatched. Per germline, CDR1 MNHNS and CDR2 SASEGT. The chain's CDR3 is CASTYRGDVYNEQFF. The CDR3 DNA is TGTGCCAGCACCTACAGGGGCGATGTCTACAATGAGCAGTTCTTC.

Here the CDR3 reads CASRQGNSAEKLFF. The CDR3 region has the DNA TGTGCCAGCAGACAGGGGAACTCTGCAGAAAAACTGTTTTTT. The V and J genes are TRBV6-2 or TRBV6-3 and TRBJ1-4; 7 nucleotides line up with TRBD1. The length of the CDR3 is 14 residues. The V and J ends lost 6 bases and 8 bases, in that order; junction bases with no gene match: 9. Looked up from germline, CDR1 is MNHEY and CDR2 is SVGEGT.

The gene calls are TRBV19 and TRBJ1-1; D is ambiguous. Between the trimmed V and J ends, which lost 6 bases and 10 bases, there was a span of 15 bases. The CDR3 has 12 residues. Germline CDR1 reads LNHDA; CDR2 reads SQIVND (reference sequence). In nucleotides, the CDR3 is TGTGCCAGTAGCCCAAATGCGCGGGGAGCTTTCTTT. Amino acid sequence: CASSPNARGAFF.

This clonotype was detected ten times or more. The CDR3 DNA is TGCAGTGCTAGGGGTTGGGACCTCACAGATACGCAGTATTTT. This gives the protein CSARGWDLTDTQYF. The chain carries TRBV20-1 and TRBJ2-3; TRBD1 or TRBD2 may be the D gene (5 bases each). V was trimmed by 3 bases and J by 2 bases, leaving 12 bases between them. CDR1 and CDR2 from the germline V gene are DFQATT and SNEGSKA (reference sequence). The CDR3 has 14 residues.

In this sample, this clonotype turned up many times. The V and J genes are TRBV5-1 and TRBJ2-7; D gene ambiguous. The CDR3 extends over 14 amino acids. Germline lookup yields CDR1 SGHRS and CDR2 YFSETQ. Trimming took off 0 bases at V and 5 bases at J, with 12 bases between the two ends. The CDR3 DNA reads TGCGCCAGCAGCTTGGGGCTAGGTGTTAACGAGCAGTACTTC. Translated: CASSLGLGVNEQYF.